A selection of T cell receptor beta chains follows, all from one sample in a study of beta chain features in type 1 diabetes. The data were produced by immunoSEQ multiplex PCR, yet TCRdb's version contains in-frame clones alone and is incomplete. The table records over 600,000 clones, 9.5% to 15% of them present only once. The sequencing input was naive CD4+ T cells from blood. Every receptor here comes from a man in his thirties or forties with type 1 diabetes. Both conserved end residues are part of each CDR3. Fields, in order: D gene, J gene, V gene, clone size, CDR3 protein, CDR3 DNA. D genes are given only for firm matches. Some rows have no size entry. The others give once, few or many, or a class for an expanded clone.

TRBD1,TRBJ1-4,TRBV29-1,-,CSVGRGQALFF,TGCAGCGTTGGAAGAGGACAGGCGCTGTTTTTT
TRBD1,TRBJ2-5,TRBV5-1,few,CASSEGQGKETQYF,TGCGCCAGCAGCGAGGGACAGGGGAAAGAGACCCAGTACTTC
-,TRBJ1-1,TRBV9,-,CASSVGGPSEAFF,TGTGCCAGCAGCGTAGGGGGGCCCTCTGAAGCTTTCTTT
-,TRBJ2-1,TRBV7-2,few,CASSLAQGIYNEQFF,TGTGCCAGCAGCTTAGCGCAGGGGATCTACAATGAGCAGTTCTTC
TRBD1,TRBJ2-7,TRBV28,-,CASNPGGPYEQYF,TGTGCCAGCAACCCAGGGGGCCCCTACGAGCAGTACTTC
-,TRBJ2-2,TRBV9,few,CASSVYTSSDTGELFF,TGTGCCAGCAGCGTATACACCTCCTCGGACACCGGGGAGCTGTTTTTT
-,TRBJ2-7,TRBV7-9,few,CASSQMSPYEQYF,TGTGCCAGCAGCCAAATGAGCCCCTACGAGCAGTACTTC
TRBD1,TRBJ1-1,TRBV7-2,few,CAGTIGQGTEAFF,TGTGCCGGGACGATAGGACAGGGCACTGAAGCTTTCTTT
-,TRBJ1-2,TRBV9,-,CASSREGLGGYTF,TGTGCCAGCAGCCGCGAAGGGTTGGGTGGCTACACCTTC
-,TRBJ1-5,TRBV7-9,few,CASSRGDQPQHF,TGTGCCAGTAGTAGGGGGGACCAGCCCCAGCATTTT
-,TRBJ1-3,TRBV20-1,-,CSAFSGNTIYF,TGCAGTGCGTTCTCTGGAAACACCATATATTTT
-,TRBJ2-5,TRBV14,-,CASSQGWETQYF,TGTGCCAGCAGCCAAGGTTGGGAGACCCAGTACTTC
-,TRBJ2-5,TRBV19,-,CASSIEEGAMKTQYF,TGTGCCAGTAGTATTGAGGAGGGGGCGATGAAGACCCAGTACTTC
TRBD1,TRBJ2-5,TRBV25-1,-,CASSDPGQGFSYQETQYF,TGTGCCAGCAGTGATCCGGGACAGGGCTTTTCGTACCAAGAGACCCAGTACTTC
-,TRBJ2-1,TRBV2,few,CASSIRDNEQFF,TGTGCCAGCTCCATCAGGGACAATGAGCAGTTCTTC
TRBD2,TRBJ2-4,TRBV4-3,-,CASSQSGGPKNIQYF,TGCGCCAGCAGCCAAAGCGGGGGGCCGAAAAACATTCAGTACTTC
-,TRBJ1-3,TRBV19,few,CASSIQDTIYF,TGTGCCAGTAGTATTCAGGACACCATATATTTT
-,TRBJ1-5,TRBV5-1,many,CASSLDPVEQPQHF,TGCGCCAGCAGCTTGGACCCAGTTGAACAGCCCCAGCATTTT
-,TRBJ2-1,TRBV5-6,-,CASSGGRAEQFF,TGTGCCAGCAGCGGGGGCAGGGCTGAGCAGTTCTTC
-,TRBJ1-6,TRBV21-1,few,CASSKRQRRSPLHF,TGTGCCAGCAGCAAAAGGCAAAGAAGGTCACCCCTCCACTTT
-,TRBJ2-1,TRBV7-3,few,CASSLMPTGNPYNEQFF,TGTGCCAGCAGCTTAATGCCAACTGGGAACCCCTACAATGAGCAGTTCTTC
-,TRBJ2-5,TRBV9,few,CASSVGIEHSIRETQYF,TGTGCCAGCAGCGTAGGAATAGAGCATTCCATCAGGGAGACCCAGTACTTC
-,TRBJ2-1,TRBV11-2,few,CASTPGGSVNRQFF,TGTGCCAGCACCCCCGGGGGCTCCGTAAATCGGCAGTTCTTC
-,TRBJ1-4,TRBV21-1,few,CASSKGGTGGEKLFF,TGTGCCAGCAGCAAAGGAGGGACAGGGGGTGAAAAACTGTTTTTT
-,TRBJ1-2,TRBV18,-,CASSETGDNYGYTF,TGTGCCAGCTCAGAGACAGGAGACAACTATGGCTACACCTTC
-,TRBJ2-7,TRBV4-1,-,CASSSGTYLYEQYF,TGCGCCAGCAGCTCCGGGACATACCTCTACGAGCAGTACTTC
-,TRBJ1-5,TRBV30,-,CAWSVEGSQPQHF,TGTGCCTGGAGTGTCGAGGGGAGTCAGCCCCAGCATTTT
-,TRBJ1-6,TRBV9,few,CASSAMRTEVPSSPLHF,TGTGCCAGCAGCGCTATGAGAACGGAGGTTCCAAGTTCACCCCTCCACTTT
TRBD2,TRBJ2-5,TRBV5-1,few,CASSLAYSAGSQETQYF,TGCGCCAGCAGCTTGGCCTACTCAGCGGGGAGCCAAGAGACCCAGTACTTC
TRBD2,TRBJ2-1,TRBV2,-,CASRSSGEQFF,TGTGCCAGCAGATCTAGCGGTGAGCAGTTCTTC
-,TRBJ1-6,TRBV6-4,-,CASRPRGSPLHF,TGTGCCAGTCGACCCAGGGGTTCACCCCTCCACTTT
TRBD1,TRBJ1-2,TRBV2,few,CASSDAGQGARGYTF,TGTGCCAGCAGTGATGCAGGACAGGGGGCAAGGGGCTACACCTTC
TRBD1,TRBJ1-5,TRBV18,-,CASSPLDRDLGQPQHF,TGTGCCAGCTCACCCTTAGACAGGGACTTAGGACAGCCCCAGCATTTT
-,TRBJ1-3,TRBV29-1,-,CSAAPRGTGNTIYF,TGCAGCGCCGCACCGAGGGGGACTGGAAACACCATATATTTT
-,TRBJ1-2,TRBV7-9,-,CASSLMADQGGYTF,TGTGCCAGCAGCCTAATGGCAGACCAGGGTGGCTACACCTTC
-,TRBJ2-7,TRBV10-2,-,CASSESRTRLGEQYF,TGCGCCAGCAGTGAGTCACGTACACGCCTCGGCGAGCAGTACTTC
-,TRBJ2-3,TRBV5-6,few,CASSFGQTHTQYF,TGTGCCAGCAGCTTCGGACAGACCCATACGCAGTATTTT
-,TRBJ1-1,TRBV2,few,CASTENVPNTEAFF,TGTGCCAGCACCGAAAACGTACCGAACACTGAAGCTTTCTTT
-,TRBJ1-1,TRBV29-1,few,CSVEPPVGSAGRMDAFF,TGCAGCGTTGAACCCCCGGTCGGGTCCGCCGGCCGTATGGATGCTTTCTTT
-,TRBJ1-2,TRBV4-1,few,CASSQVFQHGYTF,TGCGCCAGCAGCCAAGTATTTCAGCATGGCTACACCTTC
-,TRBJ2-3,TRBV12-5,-,CASGSTRGGSTDTQYF,TGTGCTAGTGGTTCCACGAGGGGGGGGAGCACAGATACGCAGTATTTT
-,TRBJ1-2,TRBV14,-,CASSQGRDALGYTF,TGTGCCAGCAGCCAAGGACGGGACGCCTTGGGCTACACCTTC
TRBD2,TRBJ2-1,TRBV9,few,CASSVSSGGSTSYNEQFF,TGTGCCAGCAGCGTATCTAGCGGGGGGTCAACCTCCTACAATGAGCAGTTCTTC
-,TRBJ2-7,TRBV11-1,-,CASSFSGTQQAYEQYF,TGTGCCAGCAGCTTCTCCGGGACGCAGCAAGCGTACGAGCAGTACTTC
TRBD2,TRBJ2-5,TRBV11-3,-,CASSLLSGTQETQYF,TGTGCCAGCAGCTTGCTTAGCGGGACACAAGAGACCCAGTACTTC